This TCR beta chain was observed in a study of blood T cell repertoires in COVID-19. Study overall: Acute and convalescent COVID-19 samples came from the United States, Italy and Spain. The cDNA or gDNA used as material had been derived from T cells, B-cell-depleted T cells, or PBMCs.

V lost 5 bases to trimming and J lost 5 bases; unmatched junction nucleotides: 7. Germline V gives CDR1 MNHEY, CDR2 SMNVEV (reference sequence). The CDR3 loop spans 15 amino acids. Profiled with immunoSEQ multiplex PCR; TCRdb holds only in-frame clones, not every one. Found here are about 180,000 clones, 70% to 90% of them singletons; the top ten hold approximately 2.9%. V and J are TRBV27 and TRBJ2-3; 10 nucleotides match TRBD2. The clonotype originates from a woman between 25 and 40 years old with active or convalescent COVID-19. The sample consisted of peripheral blood. CDR3 protein: CASSPLAGAEDTQYF. DNA of the CDR3: TGTGCCAGCAGTCCTCTAGCGGGAGCGGAAGATACGCAGTATTTT.